This is a list of T cell receptor beta chains from one sample in a study of neurological immune-mediated disorders. Via MiXCR, TCRdb re-called the 5' RACE reads, giving one row per CDR3 protein. The sample has 60,000 to 85,000 distinct CDR3 sequences, 4% to 6% seen once. The material sequenced was PBMCs. The origin of the receptors is a woman aged 25-40 years with multiple sclerosis. The CDR3 runs from the conserved cysteine through the conserved F or W. The D gene is left open where the match is weak. Size values are once, few and many counts, or a class for expanded clones, and some rows have none.

DNA: TGTGCCAGCAGCTTAGACTACACTAGCACAGATACGCAGTATTTT; CDR3: CASSLDYTSTDTQYF; J: TRBJ2-3; D: .; V: TRBV7-2; size: few
DNA: TGCAGTGCTAGAGTGTTAGCGGGAGGGATTTACAATGAGCAGTTCTTC; CDR3: CSARVLAGGIYNEQFF; J: TRBJ2-1; D: TRBD2; V: TRBV20-1; size: .
DNA: TGCGCCAGCAGCCCCTTTCACGGGGGAACCGGGGAGCTGTTTTTT; CDR3: CASSPFHGGTGELFF; J: TRBJ2-2; D: .; V: TRBV5-1; size: many
DNA: TGTGCCAGCTCACCAACGGGACCGCCTGATAGTGGTGGCTACACCTTC; CDR3: CASSPTGPPDSGGYTF; J: TRBJ1-2; D: .; V: TRBV18; size: many
DNA: TGCAGTGCTAGACACAGAGGCACAGATACGCAGTATTTT; CDR3: CSARHRGTDTQYF; J: TRBJ2-3; D: .; V: TRBV20-1; size: many
DNA: TGCAGTGCTATAAGAGGGGCGAGGACCACAGATACGCAGTATTTT; CDR3: CSAIRGARTTDTQYF; J: TRBJ2-3; D: .; V: TRBV20-1; size: many
DNA: TGTGCCAGCAGTTACCTTGGGTTGAGCCACGAGCAGTACTTC; CDR3: CASSYLGLSHEQYF; J: TRBJ2-7; D: .; V: TRBV6-5; size: many
DNA: TGCAGTGCTAGTTTGCCGGAGATCAATGAGCAGTTCTTC; CDR3: CSASLPEINEQFF; J: TRBJ2-1; D: .; V: TRBV20-1; size: .
DNA: TGTGCCAGCAGCCCGACAGGGTACGGGGAGCTGTTTTTT; CDR3: CASSPTGYGELFF; J: TRBJ2-2; D: TRBD1; V: TRBV6-1; size: few
DNA: TGCAGTGCCCGGCCTGCCTGGGCCCAGGGCATCACAGATACGCAGTATTTT; CDR3: CSARPAWAQGITDTQYF; J: TRBJ2-3; D: .; V: TRBV20-1; size: many
DNA: TGCGCCAGCGCCGGGACTAGCGATGGCATTCAGTACTTC; CDR3: CASAGTSDGIQYF; J: TRBJ2-4; D: TRBD2; V: TRBV5-1; size: many
DNA: TGCGCCAGCAGCGCGGGGGGGACCGGGGAGCTGTTTTTT; CDR3: CASSAGGTGELFF; J: TRBJ2-2; D: TRBD2; V: TRBV5-1; size: few
DNA: TGCGCCAGCAGCTTGGGATGGGGGTCGGACACGTCGACAGCGCGAGCTTTCTTT; CDR3: CASSLGWGSDTSTARAFF; J: TRBJ1-1; D: .; V: TRBV5-1; size: many
DNA: TGTGCCAGCAGCGGGACAAACTATGGCTACACCTTC; CDR3: CASSGTNYGYTF; J: TRBJ1-2; D: .; V: TRBV9; size: many
DNA: TGTGCCAGCACCGGACTAGCGGGCGCCTCGGGGAGTGAGCAGTTCTTC; CDR3: CASTGLAGASGSEQFF; J: TRBJ2-1; D: TRBD2; V: TRBV6-2/TRBV6-3; size: many
DNA: TGTGCCAGCAGCCAATTGATCTGGACCCCCCAGTATTTT; CDR3: CASSQLIWTPQYF; J: TRBJ2-3; D: .; V: TRBV14; size: .
DNA: TGTGCCAGCAGCGTTTTGACAGTGAACACTGAAGCTTTCTTT; CDR3: CASSVLTVNTEAFF; J: TRBJ1-1; D: .; V: TRBV9; size: many
DNA: TGTGCCAGCAGCCGACTCTCAGCAGACCAAGAGACCCAGTACTTC; CDR3: CASSRLSADQETQYF; J: TRBJ2-5; D: .; V: TRBV3-1; size: .
DNA: TGTGCCAGCAGCCAGGGACTAGCGGGAGATCAATCTAAGAATGAGCAGTTCTTC; CDR3: CASSQGLAGDQSKNEQFF; J: TRBJ2-1; D: TRBD2; V: TRBV7-6; size: many
DNA: TGCAGTGCCCGGAGGACTAGCGGAGTGGGAGGAGATACGCAGTATTTT; CDR3: CSARRTSGVGGDTQYF; J: TRBJ2-3; D: TRBD2; V: TRBV20-1; size: many
DNA: TGCAGTGCTAGTACTGAAGCTTTCTTT; CDR3: CSASTEAFF; J: TRBJ1-1; D: .; V: TRBV20-1; size: .
DNA: TGCAGTGCTAGCCCCTTTGAGCGCTTCTCCTACGAGCAGTACTTC; CDR3: CSASPFERFSYEQYF; J: TRBJ2-7; D: .; V: TRBV20-1; size: many
DNA: TGTGCCAGCCACTCGGGACAAGGGACCTATGGCTACACCTTC; CDR3: CASHSGQGTYGYTF; J: TRBJ1-2; D: .; V: TRBV28; size: few
DNA: TGTGCCAGCACCGTGTCCGGGACAGGTGATGAAAAACTGTTTTTT; CDR3: CASTVSGTGDEKLFF; J: TRBJ1-4; D: TRBD1; V: TRBV5-5; size: many
DNA: TGTGCCAGCCATAGCGGCCTGACCGGGGAGCTGTTTTTT; CDR3: CASHSGLTGELFF; J: TRBJ2-2; D: .; V: TRBV6-4; size: many
DNA: TGTGCCAGCTCACCCTACGATGACAGGGGGGACCGGTACTTC; CDR3: CASSPYDDRGDRYF; J: TRBJ2-4; D: TRBD1; V: TRBV18; size: many
DNA: TGCGCCAGCAGCCAAGATCAGGTTTTAGAGGGGAGCTCCTATAATTCACCCCTCCACTTT; CDR3: CASSQDQVLEGSSYNSPLHF; J: TRBJ1-6; D: .; V: TRBV4-1; size: many
DNA: TGTGCCAGCAGCTGGGAACGGTACACCGGGGAGCTGTTTTTT; CDR3: CASSWERYTGELFF; J: TRBJ2-2; D: .; V: TRBV7-2; size: many
DNA: TGCGCCAGCAGCTTGGGCCCGGGACAGCAAGAGACCCAGTACTTC; CDR3: CASSLGPGQQETQYF; J: TRBJ2-5; D: TRBD1; V: TRBV5-1; size: many
DNA: TGCGCCAGCAGCTCGGACAGTAGCTCCTACAATGAGCAGTTCTTC; CDR3: CASSSDSSSYNEQFF; J: TRBJ2-1; D: .; V: TRBV5-1; size: many
DNA: TGTGCCACCAGCAGACCACCCGGGGTGCGAGAGACCCAGTACTTC; CDR3: CATSRPPGVRETQYF; J: TRBJ2-5; D: .; V: TRBV15; size: many
DNA: TGCGCCAGCAGCCGCCATATAAGGACAGGGGCGTCCTACGAGCAGTACTTC; CDR3: CASSRHIRTGASYEQYF; J: TRBJ2-7; D: TRBD1; V: TRBV5-1; size: many
DNA: TGCAGTGCTAGAGATCCACCCCCCAGCACAGATACGCAGTATTTT; CDR3: CSARDPPPSTDTQYF; J: TRBJ2-3; D: .; V: TRBV20-1; size: many
DNA: TGTGCCAGCAGCTCCGCGCCAGCGGGGGTTTACAATGAGCAGTTCTTC; CDR3: CASSSAPAGVYNEQFF; J: TRBJ2-1; D: TRBD2; V: TRBV7-6; size: many
DNA: TGTGCCAGCAGTTCCTCGACTAGCGGCTCCTACGAGCAGTACTTC; CDR3: CASSSSTSGSYEQYF; J: TRBJ2-7; D: TRBD2; V: TRBV6-5; size: many
DNA: TGCAGTGCTAGACACCGAAGTAGCGGGGTTTTCTACGAGCAGTACTTC; CDR3: CSARHRSSGVFYEQYF; J: TRBJ2-7; D: TRBD2; V: TRBV20-1; size: many
DNA: TGTGCCAGCAGTCTCCGGGATTATAATTCACCCCTCCACTTT; CDR3: CASSLRDYNSPLHF; J: TRBJ1-6; D: .; V: TRBV12-3/TRBV12-4; size: many
DNA: TGCGCCAGCAGCGGGGGCGCAACTAATGAAAAACTGTTTTTT; CDR3: CASSGGATNEKLFF; J: TRBJ1-4; D: .; V: TRBV5-1; size: many
DNA: TGCAGTGCTACGGGGTGGGCCGAGACCCAGTACTTC; CDR3: CSATGWAETQYF; J: TRBJ2-5; D: .; V: TRBV20-1; size: few
DNA: TGTGCCAGCAGCTTAGATGTCGGATTCATGAACACTGAAGCTTTCTTT; CDR3: CASSLDVGFMNTEAFF; J: TRBJ1-1; D: .; V: TRBV7-6; size: .
DNA: TGTGCCAGCAGCCCCCCGCCCCTCACAGATACGCAGTATTTT; CDR3: CASSPPPLTDTQYF; J: TRBJ2-3; D: .; V: TRBV7-2; size: many
DNA: TGCGCCAGCAGTGCCGGGACAGTTAGCACAGATACGCAGTATTTT; CDR3: CASSAGTVSTDTQYF; J: TRBJ2-3; D: TRBD1; V: TRBV4-1; size: many
DNA: TGCGCCAGCAGCCCGAGGGGTAGCCACACCGGGGAGCTGTTTTTT; CDR3: CASSPRGSHTGELFF; J: TRBJ2-2; D: .; V: TRBV5-1; size: few
DNA: TGCGCCAGCAGTCTGACAGGGTTCCAAGAGACCCAGTACTTC; CDR3: CASSLTGFQETQYF; J: TRBJ2-5; D: TRBD1; V: TRBV5-1; size: many
DNA: TGCGCCAGCAGCTTTACAGGGGACACTGAAGCTTTCTTT; CDR3: CASSFTGDTEAFF; J: TRBJ1-1; D: TRBD1; V: TRBV5-1; size: many
DNA: TGCGCCAGCAGCTTGGTTCAAAGCACAGATACGCAGTATTTT; CDR3: CASSLVQSTDTQYF; J: TRBJ2-3; D: .; V: TRBV5-1; size: many
DNA: TGTGCCAGCAGTTTCCTCTCTGGAGGGCCGAAAGAGACCCAGTACTTC; CDR3: CASSFLSGGPKETQYF; J: TRBJ2-5; D: .; V: TRBV28; size: .
DNA: TGTGCCAGCAGTTTATTTAGTAACTGGGGCTATGGCTACACCTTC; CDR3: CASSLFSNWGYGYTF; J: TRBJ1-2; D: .; V: TRBV28; size: few
DNA: TGTGCCAGCAGTCGGACTAGCGGGCCGTACAATGAGCAGTTCTTC; CDR3: CASSRTSGPYNEQFF; J: TRBJ2-1; D: TRBD2; V: TRBV12-3/TRBV12-4; size: few
DNA: TGCGCCAGCAGCTTAGACGTGATGAACACTGAAGCTTTCTTT; CDR3: CASSLDVMNTEAFF; J: TRBJ1-1; D: .; V: TRBV5-1; size: many
DNA: TGCGCCAGCAGCTTCTGGACTAGCGGGGACAATGAGCAGTTCTTC; CDR3: CASSFWTSGDNEQFF; J: TRBJ2-1; D: TRBD2; V: TRBV5-1; size: many
DNA: TGTGCCTGGGGAACTGGAAACACCATATATTTT; CDR3: CAWGTGNTIYF; J: TRBJ1-3; D: .; V: TRBV30; size: many